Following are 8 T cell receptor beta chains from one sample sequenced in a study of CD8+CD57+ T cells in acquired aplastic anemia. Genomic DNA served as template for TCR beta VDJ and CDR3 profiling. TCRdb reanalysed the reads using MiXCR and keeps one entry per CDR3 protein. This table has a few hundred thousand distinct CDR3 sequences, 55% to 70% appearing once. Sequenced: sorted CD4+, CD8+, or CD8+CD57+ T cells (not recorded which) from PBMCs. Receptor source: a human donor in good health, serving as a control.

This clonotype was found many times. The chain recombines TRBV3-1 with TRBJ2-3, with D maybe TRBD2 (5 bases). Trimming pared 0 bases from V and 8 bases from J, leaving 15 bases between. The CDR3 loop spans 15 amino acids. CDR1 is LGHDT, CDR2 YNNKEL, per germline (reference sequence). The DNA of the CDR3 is TGTGCCAGCAGCCAAGATAGGGCTAGCCTGCGTACGCAGTATTTT. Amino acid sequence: CASSQDRASLRTQYF.

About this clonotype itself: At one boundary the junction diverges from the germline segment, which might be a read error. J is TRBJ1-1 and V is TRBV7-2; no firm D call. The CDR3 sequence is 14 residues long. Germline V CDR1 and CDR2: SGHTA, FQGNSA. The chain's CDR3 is CASSLVAGNDTPFF. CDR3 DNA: TGTGCCAGCAGCTTAGTGGCCGGTAATGATACGCCGTTTTTT.

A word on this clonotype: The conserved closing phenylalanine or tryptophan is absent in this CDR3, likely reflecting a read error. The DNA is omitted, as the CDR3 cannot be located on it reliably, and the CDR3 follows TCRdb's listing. The CDR3 loop is CASSQLTGPMNTE. This chain links TRBV7-6 with TRBJ2-1; the D call TRBD1 from the table was never checked on the DNA. The CDR3 region is 13 residues in length, termini included. The germline V gene encodes CDR1 SGHVS and CDR2 FNYEAQ.

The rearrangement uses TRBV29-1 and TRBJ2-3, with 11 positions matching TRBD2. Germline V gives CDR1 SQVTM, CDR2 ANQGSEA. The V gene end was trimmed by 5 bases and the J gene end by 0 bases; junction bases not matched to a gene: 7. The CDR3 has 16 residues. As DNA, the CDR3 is TGCAGCGTTTCAGGACTAGCGGGCATCAGCACAGATACGCAGTATTTT. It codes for CSVSGLAGISTDTQYF.

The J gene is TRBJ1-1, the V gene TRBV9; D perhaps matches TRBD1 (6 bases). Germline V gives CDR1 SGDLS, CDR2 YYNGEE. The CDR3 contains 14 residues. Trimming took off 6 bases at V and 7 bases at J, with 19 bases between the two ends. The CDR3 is CASNLEAPGDEAFF. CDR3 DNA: TGTGCCAGCAACTTAGAAGCCCCAGGGGATGAAGCTTTCTTT.

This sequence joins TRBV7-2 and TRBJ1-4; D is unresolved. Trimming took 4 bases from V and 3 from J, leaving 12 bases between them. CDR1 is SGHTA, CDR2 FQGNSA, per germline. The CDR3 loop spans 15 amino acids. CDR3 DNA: TGTGCCAGCAGCTCCGCCCCGGCCCCTAATGAAAAACTGTTTTTT. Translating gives CASSSAPAPNEKLFF.

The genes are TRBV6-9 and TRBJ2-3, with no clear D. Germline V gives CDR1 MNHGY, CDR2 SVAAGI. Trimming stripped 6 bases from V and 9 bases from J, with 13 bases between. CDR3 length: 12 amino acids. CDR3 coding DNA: TGTGCCAGCAGGCCTATTGGGCTCACGCAGTATTTT. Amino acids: CASRPIGLTQYF.

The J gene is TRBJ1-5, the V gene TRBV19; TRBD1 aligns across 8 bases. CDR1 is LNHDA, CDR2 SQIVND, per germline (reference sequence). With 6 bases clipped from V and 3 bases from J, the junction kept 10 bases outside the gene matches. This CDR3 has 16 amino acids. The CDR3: CASSPRTGPHNQPQHF. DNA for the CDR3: TGTGCCAGTAGCCCTAGGACAGGGCCCCACAATCAGCCCCAGCATTTT.